Listed here are 22 T cell receptor beta chains from one sample, sequenced in a study of glioma-infiltrating T cells after dendritic cell vaccination. Data came from immunoSEQ multiplex PCR; TCRdb stores just in-frame clones and leaves some out. The profile shows roughly 60,000 clones, around nine tenths of them singletons. Time point in this sample: after dendritic cell vaccination, including at tumor progression/relapse. This sample comprised blood, obtained after dendritic cell vaccination. The receptors derive from a human donor with glioblastoma.

This chain links TRBV5-1 with TRBJ1-1, with D perhaps matching TRBD1 (5 bases). The V gene's germline CDR1 is SGHRS and CDR2 YFSETQ. Between the trimmed V and J ends, which lost 1 base and 1 base, there was a span of 11 bases. The CDR3 has 15 residues. The CDR3, as DNA: TGCGCCAGCAGCTTGACGGCAGGGTGGAACACTGAAGCTTTCTTT. The encoded protein is CASSLTAGWNTEAFF.

This clone came up a few times. This chain joins TRBV27 and TRBJ2-1, with 7 bases identical to TRBD2. Unmatched junction bases numbered 12, after V lost 8 bases and J lost 5 bases. The V gene's germline CDR1 is MNHEY and CDR2 SMNVEV (reference sequence). This CDR3 has 15 residues. The CDR3 bases are TGTGCCAGCCCTTGGGAGGGCCTAAGGGACAATGAGCAGTTCTTC. It is translated as CASPWEGLRDNEQFF.

The chain uses TRBV30 and TRBJ2-3, with 9 nucleotides matching TRBD2. The CDR3 spans 13 residues. CDR1 GTSNPN and CDR2 SVGIG come from the germline V gene (reference sequence). V lost 8 bases and J lost 9; bases outside the gene matches: 12. The CDR3 is CAGGIAGEYTQYF. The CDR3, as DNA: TGTGCCGGGGGTATAGCGGGAGAGTACACGCAGTATTTT. The full variable domain, its missing parts supplied by reference TRBV30 and TRBJ2-3, is SQTIHQWPATLVQPVGSPLSLECTVEGTSNPNLYWYRQAAGRGLQLLFYSVGIGQISSEVPQNLSASRPQDRQFILSSKKLLLSDSGFYLCAGGIAGEYTQYFGPGTRLTVL.

The chain recombines TRBV19 with TRBJ1-2; 7 positions match TRBD1. Germline V gene sequence: CDR1 LNHDA, CDR2 SQIVND (reference sequence). The CDR3 totals 16 residues. Losses at the gene ends were 3 bases for V and 1 base for J; bases not matched to a gene: 8. The CDR3 here is CASSMPPGQNNYGYTF. The CDR3 DNA reads TGTGCCAGTAGTATGCCCCCGGGACAGAATAACTATGGCTACACCTTC.

The rearrangement uses TRBV6-1 and TRBJ2-7, with TRBD1 matching 9 bases. Trimming at V came to 5 bases and at J to 1 base, leaving 3 bases not matched to a gene. CDR3 size: 14 residues. Germline V CDR1 and CDR2: MNHNS, SASEGT. In DNA, the CDR3 is TGTGCCAGCAGTCCCGGGACAGGGTCCTACGAGCAGTACTTC. Residues: CASSPGTGSYEQYF.

The CDR3 nucleotides are TGTGCCAGCAGTTACAGGAGTATGGCCCAGCCCCAGCATTTT. Translating it yields CASSYRSMAQPQHF. This chain joins TRBV6-5 and TRBJ1-5; D gene uncertain. Germline values: CDR1 MNHEY, CDR2 SVGAGI. The CDR3 has 14 amino acids. The germline V and J ends were trimmed by 2 bases and 7 bases, with 12 bases remaining between them.

This clone was recorded only once. This chain connects TRBV19 to TRBJ2-1; D is undetermined. Germline V gene lookup returns CDR1 LNHDA and CDR2 SQIVND (reference sequence). This CDR3 contains 13 residues. V shed 3 bases and J shed 7 bases, with 10 bases lying between them. This chain's CDR3 is CASSIATPNEQFF. Written as DNA, the CDR3 is TGTGCCAGTAGTATCGCGACACCGAATGAGCAGTTCTTC.

The chain links TRBV9 to TRBJ2-3; TRBD1 aligns across 9 bases. This CDR3 spans 18 amino acids. Trimming removed 2 bases from V and 2 bases from J; junction bases left unmatched: 12. Germline V CDR1 and CDR2: SGDLS, YYNGEE. The CDR3 nucleotides are TGTGCCAGCAGCGTCCGGTTCGGACAGGGGACATCCACAGATACGCAGTATTTT. Its protein product is CASSVRFGQGTSTDTQYF. Looking up the rest from reference TRBV9 and TRBJ2-3 gives the full variable domain: DSGVTQTPKHLITATGQRVTLRCSPRSGDLSVYWYQQSLDQGLQFLIQYYNGEERAKGNILERFSAQQFPDLHSELNLSSLELGDSALYFCASSVRFGQGTSTDTQYFGPGTRLTVL.

The gene calls are TRBV11-2 and TRBJ2-1, with D possibly being TRBD2 (5 bases). The CDR3 has 15 residues. Germline lookup yields CDR1 SGHAT and CDR2 FQNNGV. With 5 bases removed from V and 12 bases from J, the gap between germline ends came to 23 bases. The CDR3 region is CASSDHNGERARQFF. DNA for the CDR3: TGTGCCAGCAGCGACCATAATGGGGAGAGGGCCCGGCAGTTCTTC.

The chain recombines TRBV9 with TRBJ2-7; TRBD2 matches 15 bases. V was pared by 3 bases and J by 5 bases, with 3 bases of the junction left unmatched. This CDR3 region has 15 residues. CDR1 and CDR2 (germline): SGDLS, YYNGEE. The CDR3: CASSAGLAGGHEQYF. CDR3 DNA sequence: TGTGCCAGCAGCGCGGGACTAGCGGGGGGCCACGAGCAGTACTTC. Full variable domain (missing parts from reference TRBV9 and TRBJ2-7): DSGVTQTPKHLITATGQRVTLRCSPRSGDLSVYWYQQSLDQGLQFLIQYYNGEERAKGNILERFSAQQFPDLHSELNLSSLELGDSALYFCASSAGLAGGHEQYFGPGTRLTVT.

The chain joins TRBV10-3 to TRBJ1-1; the D gene is possibly TRBD1 (5 bases). CDR1 ENHRY and CDR2 SYGVKD come from the germline V gene. The CDR3 is 13 amino acids. The V end was cut by 4 bases, the J end by 1 base, with 7 bases between. The CDR3, as DNA: TGTGCCATCAGTGGCAGGGAGAACACTGAAGCTTTCTTT. Translated, it gives CAISGRENTEAFF.

This chain joins TRBV30 and TRBJ1-2, with D possibly being TRBD1 (5 bases). CDR3 length: 13 amino acids. Between the trimmed V and J ends, which lost 5 bases and 4 bases, there was a span of 14 bases. From germline, CDR1 is GTSNPN and CDR2 SVGIG (reference sequence). As DNA, the CDR3 is TGTGCCTGGGTGACCCAGGGAGGCTATGGCTACACCTTC. Protein product: CAWVTQGGYGYTF.

The rearrangement links TRBV6-4 to TRBJ1-2; a weak D match, TRBD1 (5 bases). Germline CDR1 and CDR2: MRHNA and SNTAGT. V lost 3 bases, J lost 7 bases, and 12 bases lay in between. The CDR3 spans 13 residues. Written as DNA, the CDR3 is TGTGCCAGCAGTGAATCGGGGGTGGGTGGCTACACCTTC. Its translation: CASSESGVGGYTF.

The chain is built from TRBV18 and TRBJ1-4; no clear D gene. Germline CDR1 reads KGHSH; CDR2 reads LQKENI. CDR3 length: 15 amino acids. V was pared by 2 bases and J by 1 base, with 8 bases between. The CDR3 is CASSPGVGTNEKLFF. The CDR3 DNA sequence: TGTGCCAGCTCACCAGGAGTAGGAACTAATGAAAAACTGTTTTTT.

The rearrangement links TRBV29-1 to TRBJ2-2, with 9 bases fitting TRBD1. CDR1 and CDR2 from the germline V gene are SQVTM and ANQGSEA. The CDR3 extends over 15 amino acids. V shed 7 bases and J 1 base; nucleotides not matched to a gene: 7. This chain's CDR3 is CSADTGQGNTGELFF. The CDR3 DNA sequence: TGCAGCGCCGACACGGGACAGGGGAACACCGGGGAGCTGTTTTTT.

This clone appeared a single time. The chain is built from TRBV19 and TRBJ1-1, with 9 bases lining up with TRBD1. CDR3 size: 14 residues. Germline V gene lookup returns CDR1 LNHDA and CDR2 SQIVND (reference sequence). V shed 3 bases, J shed 3 bases, and the junction held 2 bases outside the gene matches. In DNA, the CDR3 is TGTGCCAGTAGTATTAGACAGGGGGACACTGAAGCTTTCTTT. It specifies CASSIRQGDTEAFF.

V usage is TRBV6-1 and J usage is TRBJ1-2, with unresolved D. Germline lookup yields CDR1 MNHNS and CDR2 SASEGT. Trimming cost V 1 base and J 4 bases, with 4 bases left between them. The CDR3 is 12 amino acids. CDR3 protein: CASSEGGYGYTF. DNA for the CDR3: TGTGCCAGCAGTGAAGGCGGCTATGGCTACACCTTC.

The V and J genes are TRBV7-3 and TRBJ2-2, with 7 bases identical to TRBD1. The V gene's germline CDR1 is SGHTA and CDR2 FQGTGA. With 4 bases clipped from V and 5 bases from J, the junction kept 1 base outside the gene matches. The CDR3 is 13 amino acids. CDR3 coding DNA: TGTGCCAGCAGCTGGGGACAGACCGGGGAGCTGTTTTTT. Residues: CASSWGQTGELFF.

The rearrangement joins TRBV18 to TRBJ1-1; no definite D call. Germline V lookup: CDR1 KGHSH, CDR2 LQKENI. V was shortened by 8 bases and J by 1 base, with 11 bases between the two germline ends. The CDR3 runs to 13 residues. The DNA for the CDR3 is TGTGCCAGCACCGGTTCCCAGAACACTGAAGCTTTCTTT. Protein sequence: CASTGSQNTEAFF.

The chain uses TRBV18 and TRBJ1-1, with D possibly matching TRBD1 (5 bases). Trimming pared 3 bases from V and 1 base from J, leaving 6 bases between. In germline, CDR1 is KGHSH, CDR2 LQKENI. CDR3 length: 13 residues. CDR3 bases: TGTGCCAGCTCACCGGACAAGAACACTGAAGCTTTCTTT. Its protein product is CASSPDKNTEAFF.

The genes are TRBV7-9 and TRBJ1-1, with D perhaps matching TRBD1 (5 bases). V dropped 5 bases and J dropped 12 bases, with 13 bases sitting between them. CDR3 length: 11 amino acids. Germline V gene lookup returns CDR1 SEHNR and CDR2 FQNEAQ (reference sequence). CDR3 region: CASSPDSRPFF. CDR3 DNA: TGTGCCAGCAGCCCCGACAGTAGGCCTTTCTTT.

The J gene is TRBJ2-7, the V gene TRBV7-9; 8 bases are shared with TRBD1. V was clipped by 3 bases and J by 9 bases; unmatched bases: 7. This CDR3 is built from 13 residues. Looked up from germline, CDR1 is SEHNR and CDR2 is FQNEAQ (reference sequence). The chain's CDR3 is CASSFGQGQLQYF. CDR3 in DNA: TGTGCCAGCAGCTTCGGACAGGGACAACTGCAGTACTTC.